This T cell receptor (beta chain) originates from a study of T cells in women clearing cervical HPV infection. Study details: Case blood drawn at lesion detection; control blood after infection cleared. HLA type stays a possible confounder, typing being limited.

Generated by immunoSEQ multiplex PCR, the TCRdb table keeps only in-frame clones and is missing some. Recorded for this sample: some 20,000 clones. As regards this clone: What it binds is unknown. The CDR3 end falls 3 residues outside the read, so it is completed with the germline J gene.

Study-wide findings and caveats: Richness plus V gene abundances separated cases from controls with AUC about 0.8. CIN3+ cases had significantly higher TCR richness than controls; evenness did not differ.

V lost 3 bases and J 4 bases, leaving 16 bases between the germline ends. CDR1 KGHSH and CDR2 LQKENI come from the germline V gene. The CDR3 is 15 amino acids. Sequencing used blood buffy coat. The J gene is TRBJ2-7, the V gene TRBV18, with TRBD1 as a possible D gene (6 bases). The clonotype was recovered from a woman aged 18-70 years with a cervical HPV16 infection that either progressed to CIN3+ or cleared (not recorded which). The CDR3: CASSPLPGAGYEQYF. The covered CDR3 bases are TGTGCCAGCTCACCCCTACCAGGGGCCGGATACGAG. The full variable domain, with the rest looked up from reference TRBV18 and TRBJ2-7, is NAGVMQNPRHLVRRRGQEARLRCSPMKGHSHVYWYRQLPEEGLKFMVYLQKENIIDESGMPKERFSAEFPKEGPSILRIQQVVRGDSAAYFCASSPLPGAGYEQYFGPGTRLTVT.